This T cell receptor (beta chain) was captured in a study of T cell changes during pregnancy in multiple sclerosis. The method was immunoSEQ multiplex PCR; TCRdb's version includes in-frame clones alone and lacks a portion of them. The repertoire holds about 36,000 clones, about 91% seen once, with approximately 10% in the top ten. There are 21 residues in the CDR3. V was pared by 1 base and J by 0 bases, with 13 bases of the junction left unmatched. The V gene's germline CDR1 is SGHDN and CDR2 FVKESK. This chain uses TRBV14 with TRBJ2-6, with 9 nucleotides matching TRBD1. Material: CD8+ T cells from peripheral blood mononuclear cells, obtained in the third trimester of pregnancy. This TCR came from a female donor with multiple sclerosis, enrolled in a pregnancy study. CDR3 in amino acids: CASSQGPGQGHLYSGANVLTF. CDR3 nucleotide sequence: TGTGCCAGCAGCCAAGGCCCGGGACAGGGCCATTTATACTCTGGGGCCAACGTCCTGACTTTC.